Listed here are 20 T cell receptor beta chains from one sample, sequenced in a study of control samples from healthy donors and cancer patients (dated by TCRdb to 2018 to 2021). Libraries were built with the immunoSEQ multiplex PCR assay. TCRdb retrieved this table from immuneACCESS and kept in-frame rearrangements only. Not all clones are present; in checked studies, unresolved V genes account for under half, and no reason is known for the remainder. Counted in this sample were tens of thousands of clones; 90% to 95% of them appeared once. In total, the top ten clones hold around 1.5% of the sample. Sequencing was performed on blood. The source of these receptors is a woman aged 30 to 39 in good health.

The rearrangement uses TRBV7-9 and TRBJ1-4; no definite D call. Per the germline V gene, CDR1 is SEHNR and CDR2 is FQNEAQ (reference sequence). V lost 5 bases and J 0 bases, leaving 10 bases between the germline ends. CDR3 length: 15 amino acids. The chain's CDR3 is CASSLQTATNEKLFF. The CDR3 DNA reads TGTGCCAGCAGCCTCCAGACGGCAACTAATGAAAAACTGTTTTTT.

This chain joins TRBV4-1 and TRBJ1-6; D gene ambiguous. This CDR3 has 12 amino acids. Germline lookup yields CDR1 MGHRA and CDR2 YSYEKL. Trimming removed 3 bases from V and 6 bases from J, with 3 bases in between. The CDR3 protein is CASSHINSPLHF. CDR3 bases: TGCGCCAGCAGCCATATTAATTCACCCCTCCACTTT.

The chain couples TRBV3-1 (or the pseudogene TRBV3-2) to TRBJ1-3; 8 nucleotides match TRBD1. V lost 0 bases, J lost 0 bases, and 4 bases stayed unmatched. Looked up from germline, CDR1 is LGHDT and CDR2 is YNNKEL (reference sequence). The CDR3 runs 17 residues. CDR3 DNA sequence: TGTGCCAGCAGCCAAGACAGGGGGCTCACCTCTGGAAACACCATATATTTT. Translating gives CASSQDRGLTSGNTIYF.

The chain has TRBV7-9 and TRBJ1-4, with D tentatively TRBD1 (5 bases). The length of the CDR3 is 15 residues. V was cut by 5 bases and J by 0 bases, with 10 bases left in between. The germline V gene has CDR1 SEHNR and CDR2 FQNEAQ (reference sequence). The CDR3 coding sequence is TGTGCCAGCAGCCAAAGACAGTCAACTAATGAAAAACTGTTTTTT. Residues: CASSQRQSTNEKLFF.

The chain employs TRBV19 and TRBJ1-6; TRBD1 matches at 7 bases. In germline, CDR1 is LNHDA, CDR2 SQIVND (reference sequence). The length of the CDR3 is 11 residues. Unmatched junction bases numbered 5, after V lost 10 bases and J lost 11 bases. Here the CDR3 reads CATLDRTPLHF. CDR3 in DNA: TGTGCCACCCTGGACAGGACACCCCTCCACTTT.

The CDR3 sequence is CASSQAQLSYNEQFF. DNA for the CDR3: TGCGCCAGCAGCCAAGCACAGCTCTCCTACAATGAGCAGTTCTTC. This chain links TRBV4-1 with TRBJ2-1, with no clear D. The length of the CDR3 is 15 residues. Germline V gives CDR1 MGHRA, CDR2 YSYEKL. The V end was cut by 1 base, the J end by 0 bases, with 7 bases between.

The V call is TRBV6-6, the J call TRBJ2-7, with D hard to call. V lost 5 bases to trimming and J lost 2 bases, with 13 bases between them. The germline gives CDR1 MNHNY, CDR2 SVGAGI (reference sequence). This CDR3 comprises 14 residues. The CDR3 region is CASSPPPEAYEQYF. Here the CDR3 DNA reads TGTGCCAGCAGTCCACCACCAGAGGCCTACGAGCAGTACTTC.

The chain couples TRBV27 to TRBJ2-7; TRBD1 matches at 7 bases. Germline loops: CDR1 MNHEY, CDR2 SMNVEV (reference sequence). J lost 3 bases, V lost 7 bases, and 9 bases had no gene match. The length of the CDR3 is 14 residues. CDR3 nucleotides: TGTGCCAGCAAGTTGGTGGGACAGTACTACGAGCAGTACTTC. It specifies CASKLVGQYYEQYF.

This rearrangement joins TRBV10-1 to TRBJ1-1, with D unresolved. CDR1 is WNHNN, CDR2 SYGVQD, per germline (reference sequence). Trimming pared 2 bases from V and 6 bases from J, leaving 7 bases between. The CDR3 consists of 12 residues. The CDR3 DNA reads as TGCGCCAGCAGTGAGAGGTCTCCTGAAGCTTTCTTT. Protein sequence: CASSERSPEAFF.

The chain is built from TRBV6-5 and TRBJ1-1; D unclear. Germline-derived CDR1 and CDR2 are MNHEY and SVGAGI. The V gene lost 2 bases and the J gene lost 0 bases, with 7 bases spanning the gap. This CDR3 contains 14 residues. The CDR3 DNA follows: TGTGCCAGCAGTTACCGGCATATGAACACTGAAGCTTTCTTT. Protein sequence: CASSYRHMNTEAFF.

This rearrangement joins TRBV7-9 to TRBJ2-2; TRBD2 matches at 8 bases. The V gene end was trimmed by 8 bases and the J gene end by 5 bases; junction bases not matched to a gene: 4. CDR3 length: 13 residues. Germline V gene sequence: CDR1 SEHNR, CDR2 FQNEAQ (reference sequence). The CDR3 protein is CASPTSATGELFF. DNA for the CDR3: TGTGCCAGCCCGACTAGCGCTACCGGGGAGCTGTTTTTT.

The CDR3 protein is CASSSARDSGNTIYF. In DNA form, the CDR3 reads TGTGCCAGCAGTTCCGCCAGGGACTCTGGAAACACCATATATTTT. This chain connects TRBV28 to TRBJ1-3; D possibly corresponds to TRBD1 (5 bases). V shed 4 bases and J shed 0 bases, with 10 bases lying between them. Germline CDR1 is MDHEN and CDR2 is SYDVKM. This CDR3 contains 15 residues. Using reference TRBV28 and TRBJ1-3 for the parts outside the CDR3, the full variable domain is DVKVTQSSRYLVKRTGEKVFLECVQDMDHENMFWYRQDPGLGLRLIYFSYDVKMKEKGDIPEGYSVSREKKERFSLILESASTNQTSMYLCASSSARDSGNTIYFGEGSWLTVV.

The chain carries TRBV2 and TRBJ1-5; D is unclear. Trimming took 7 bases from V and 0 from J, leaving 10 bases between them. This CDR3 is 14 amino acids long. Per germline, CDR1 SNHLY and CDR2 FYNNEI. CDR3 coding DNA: TGTGCCAGCACTGTCCAATATAGCAATCAGCCCCAGCATTTT. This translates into CASTVQYSNQPQHF.

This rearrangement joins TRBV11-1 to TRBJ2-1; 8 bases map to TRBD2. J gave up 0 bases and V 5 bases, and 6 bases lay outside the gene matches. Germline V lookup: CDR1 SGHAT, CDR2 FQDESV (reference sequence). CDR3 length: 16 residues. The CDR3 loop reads CASSRGGLSSYNEQFF. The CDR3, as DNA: TGTGCCAGCAGCCGGGGGGGCCTGTCCTCCTACAATGAGCAGTTCTTC.

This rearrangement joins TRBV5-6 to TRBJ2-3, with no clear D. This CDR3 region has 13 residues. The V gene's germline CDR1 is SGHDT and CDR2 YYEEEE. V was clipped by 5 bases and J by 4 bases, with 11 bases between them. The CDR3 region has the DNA TGTGCCAGCAGTAAATGGTGGGCAGATACGCAGTATTTT. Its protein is CASSKWWADTQYF.

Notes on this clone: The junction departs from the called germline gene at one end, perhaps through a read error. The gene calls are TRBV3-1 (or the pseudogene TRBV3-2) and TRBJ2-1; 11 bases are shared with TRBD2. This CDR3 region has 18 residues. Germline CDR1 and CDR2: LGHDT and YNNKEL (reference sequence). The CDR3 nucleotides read TGTGCCAGCACCCAAAATAGCGGGAGGGCCGGGGGTAACAATGAGCAGTTCTTC. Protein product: CASTQNSGRAGGNNEQFF.

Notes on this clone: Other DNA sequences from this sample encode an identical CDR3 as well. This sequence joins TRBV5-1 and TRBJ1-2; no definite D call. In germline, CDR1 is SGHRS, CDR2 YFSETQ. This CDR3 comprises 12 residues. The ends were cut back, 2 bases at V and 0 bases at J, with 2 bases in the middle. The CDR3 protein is CASSLANYGYTF. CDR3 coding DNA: TGCGCCAGCAGCTTAGCTAACTATGGCTACACCTTC.

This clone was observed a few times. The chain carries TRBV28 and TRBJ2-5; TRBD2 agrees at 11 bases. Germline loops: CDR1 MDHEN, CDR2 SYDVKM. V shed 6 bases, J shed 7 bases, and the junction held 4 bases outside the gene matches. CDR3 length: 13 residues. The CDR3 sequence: CASSTLAGATQYF. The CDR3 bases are TGTGCCAGCAGCACACTAGCGGGGGCGACCCAGTACTTC.

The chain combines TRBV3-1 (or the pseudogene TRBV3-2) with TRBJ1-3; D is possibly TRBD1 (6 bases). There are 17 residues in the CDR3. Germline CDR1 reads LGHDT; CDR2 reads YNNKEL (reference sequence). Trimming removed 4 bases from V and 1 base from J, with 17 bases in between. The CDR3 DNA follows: TGTGCCAGCAGCCCACCCAAACCAGGGGTTTCTGGAAACACCATATATTTT. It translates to CASSPPKPGVSGNTIYF.

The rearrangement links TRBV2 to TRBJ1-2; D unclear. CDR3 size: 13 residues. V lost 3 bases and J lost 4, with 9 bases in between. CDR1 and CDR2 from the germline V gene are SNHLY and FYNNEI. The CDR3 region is CASSDSFLYGYTF. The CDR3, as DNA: TGTGCCAGCAGTGACAGCTTTCTCTATGGCTACACCTTC.